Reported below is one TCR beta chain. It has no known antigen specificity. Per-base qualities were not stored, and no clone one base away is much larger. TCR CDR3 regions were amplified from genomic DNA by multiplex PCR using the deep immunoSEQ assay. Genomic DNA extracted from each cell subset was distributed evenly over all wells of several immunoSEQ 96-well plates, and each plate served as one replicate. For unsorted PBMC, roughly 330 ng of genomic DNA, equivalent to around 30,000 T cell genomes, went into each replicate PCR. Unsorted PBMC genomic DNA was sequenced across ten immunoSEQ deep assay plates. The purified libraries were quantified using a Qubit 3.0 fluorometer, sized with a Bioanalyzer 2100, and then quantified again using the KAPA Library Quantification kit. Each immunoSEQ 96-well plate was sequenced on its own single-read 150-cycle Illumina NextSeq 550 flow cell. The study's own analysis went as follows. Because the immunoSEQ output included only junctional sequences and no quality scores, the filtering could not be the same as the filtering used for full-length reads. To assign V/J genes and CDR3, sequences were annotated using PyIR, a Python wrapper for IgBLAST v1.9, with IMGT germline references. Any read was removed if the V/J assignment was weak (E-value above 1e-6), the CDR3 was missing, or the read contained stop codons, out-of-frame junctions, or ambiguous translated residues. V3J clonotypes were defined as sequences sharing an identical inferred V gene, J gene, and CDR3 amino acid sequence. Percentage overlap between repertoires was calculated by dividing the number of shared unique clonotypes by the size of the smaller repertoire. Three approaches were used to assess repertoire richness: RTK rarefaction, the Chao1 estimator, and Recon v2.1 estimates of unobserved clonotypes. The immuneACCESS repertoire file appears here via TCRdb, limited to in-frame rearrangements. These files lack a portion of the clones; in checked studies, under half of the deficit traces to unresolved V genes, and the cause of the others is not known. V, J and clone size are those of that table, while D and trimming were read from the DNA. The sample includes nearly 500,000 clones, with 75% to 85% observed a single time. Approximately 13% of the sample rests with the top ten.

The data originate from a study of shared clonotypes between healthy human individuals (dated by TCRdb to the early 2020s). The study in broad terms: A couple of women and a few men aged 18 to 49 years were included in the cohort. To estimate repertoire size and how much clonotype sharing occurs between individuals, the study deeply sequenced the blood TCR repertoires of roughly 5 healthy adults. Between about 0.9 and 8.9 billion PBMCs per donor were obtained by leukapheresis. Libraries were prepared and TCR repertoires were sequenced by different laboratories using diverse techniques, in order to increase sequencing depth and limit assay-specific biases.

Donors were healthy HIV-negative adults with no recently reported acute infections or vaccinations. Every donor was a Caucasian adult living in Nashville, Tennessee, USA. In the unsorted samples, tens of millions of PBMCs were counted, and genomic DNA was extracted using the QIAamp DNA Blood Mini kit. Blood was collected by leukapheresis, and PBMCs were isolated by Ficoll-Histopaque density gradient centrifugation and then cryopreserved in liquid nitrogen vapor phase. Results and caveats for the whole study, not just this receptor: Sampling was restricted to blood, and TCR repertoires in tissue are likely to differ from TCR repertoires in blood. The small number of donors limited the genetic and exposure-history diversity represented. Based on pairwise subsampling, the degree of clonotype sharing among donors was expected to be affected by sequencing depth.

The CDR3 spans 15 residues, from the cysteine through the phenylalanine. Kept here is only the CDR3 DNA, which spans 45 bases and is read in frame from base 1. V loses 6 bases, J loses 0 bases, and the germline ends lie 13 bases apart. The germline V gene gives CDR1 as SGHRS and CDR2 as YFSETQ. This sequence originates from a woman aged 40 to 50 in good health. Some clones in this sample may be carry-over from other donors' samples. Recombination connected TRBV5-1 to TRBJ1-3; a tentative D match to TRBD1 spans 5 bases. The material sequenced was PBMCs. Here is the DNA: TGCGCCAGCACCTTTGGGGGATTCTCTGGAAACACCATATATTTT. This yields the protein CASTFGGFSGNTIYF.